The next 31 T cell receptor beta chains were all read from a single sample in a study of response to subunit inactivated influenza vaccine. From the RT-PCR reads, TCRdb called clonotypes with MiXCR, one entry per CDR3 protein. The sample lists about 190,000 distinct CDR3 sequences; about an eighth were seen once. Sequencing was performed on CD8+ T cells sorted from PBMCs, taken approximately 5 days after vaccination. The receptor source for this set is a man between 50 and 59 years old who received an inactivated influenza vaccine.

The rearrangement links TRBV6-2 or TRBV6-3 to TRBJ2-7, with a weak D call TRBD2 (5 bases). Germline V CDR1 and CDR2: MNHEY, SVGEGT. This CDR3 has 16 amino acids. The ends were cut back, 2 bases at V and 0 bases at J, with 14 bases in the middle. This chain's CDR3 is CASSYEAVLNSYEQYF. Written as DNA, the CDR3 is TGTGCCAGCAGTTACGAAGCGGTCCTGAACTCCTACGAGCAGTACTTC.

This clonotype has just a few counts. The chain uses TRBV28 and TRBJ2-7; 7 positions agree with TRBD2. The CDR3 has 15 residues. Germline V gene sequence: CDR1 MDHEN, CDR2 SYDVKM. J lost 5 bases, V lost 7 bases, and 14 bases had no gene match. CDR3 DNA sequence: TGTGCCAGCACGGGGGAGGGAATAATCCCCCACGAGCAGTACTTC. Amino acids: CASTGEGIIPHEQYF.

A few counts support this clonotype. V is TRBV15 and J is TRBJ2-3, with D hard to call. This CDR3 is built from 14 residues. CDR1 is LNHNV and CDR2 is YYDKDF in the germline V gene (reference sequence). Trimming removed 6 bases at V and 0 bases at J, with 10 bases between. This CDR3 reads CATSSIPSTDTQYF. CDR3 nucleotide sequence: TGTGCCACCAGTTCCATCCCTAGCACAGATACGCAGTATTTT.

This clonotype was observed a few times. The chain links TRBV11-2 to TRBJ2-1, with D hard to call. Trimming left V 1 base short and J 4 bases short, with 14 bases between. The CDR3 sequence is 16 residues long. Germline loops: CDR1 SGHAT, CDR2 FQNNGV. The CDR3: CASSLGRLFLYNEQFF. Here the CDR3 DNA reads TGTGCCAGCAGCTTAGGCCGGCTTTTTCTTTACAATGAGCAGTTCTTC.

This clonotype was seen a handful of times. This chain uses TRBV12-3 or TRBV12-4 with TRBJ2-7; perhaps TRBD1 as D (5 bases). The CDR3 is 14 residues long. Trimming cost V 4 bases and J 2 bases, with 12 bases left between them. CDR3 bases: TGTGCCAGCAGTTCAGGGCAGGCAGCCTACGAGCAGTACTTC. Translated, it gives CASSSGQAAYEQYF.

This clonotype was seen just once. CDR3 amino acids: CASKFVLNTEAFF. The CDR3 nucleotides are TGTGCCAGCAAGTTTGTGTTGAACACTGAAGCTTTCTTT. This chain connects TRBV27 to TRBJ1-1; D ambiguous. The CDR3 length is 13 residues. Trimming removed 7 bases from V and 0 bases from J, with 9 bases in between. Germline lookup yields CDR1 MNHEY and CDR2 SMNVEV (reference sequence).

This clonotype appeared many times. This rearrangement joins TRBV15 to TRBJ2-3; weak D call: TRBD1 (5 bases). CDR1 is LNHNV, CDR2 YYDKDF, per germline (reference sequence). The V and J ends lost 0 bases and 4 bases respectively, with 5 bases between them. The CDR3 is 13 amino acids. The CDR3 bases are TGTGCCACCAGCAGAGACAGGGCAGATACGCAGTATTTT. This gives the protein CATSRDRADTQYF.

This clonotype was seen a few times. This chain joins TRBV20-1 and TRBJ2-1, with TRBD2 matching over 8 bases. CDR1 and CDR2 (germline): DFQATT, SNEGSKA (reference sequence). V was clipped by 0 bases and J by 5 bases; unmatched bases: 3. CDR3 size: 14 residues. DNA of the CDR3: TGCAGTGCTAGAGATCTAGCGGGTGACAATGAGCAGTTCTTC. It is translated as CSARDLAGDNEQFF.

This chain uses TRBV29-1 with TRBJ2-1; D call uncertain. The CDR3 sequence is 14 residues long. In germline, CDR1 is SQVTM, CDR2 ANQGSEA. Between the trimmed V and J ends, which lost 4 bases and 0 bases, there was a span of 10 bases. The CDR3 reads CSVGLPDSYNEQFF. The CDR3 DNA reads as TGCAGCGTTGGTCTCCCCGACTCCTACAATGAGCAGTTCTTC.

The chain recombines TRBV3-1 with TRBJ2-2; 8 bases line up with TRBD1. Germline values: CDR1 LGHDT, CDR2 YNNKEL (reference sequence). The J segment lost 7 bases and the V segment lost 4 bases, leaving 11 bases of the junction unmatched. The CDR3 sequence is 16 residues long. For the CDR3, the DNA is TGTGCCAGCAGCCCCCGGGCCGGGACAGGTATCGGGGAGCTGTTTTTT. Protein sequence: CASSPRAGTGIGELFF.

J is TRBJ1-3 and V is TRBV6-6; D uncertain. V was trimmed by 6 bases and J by 8 bases, leaving 8 bases between them. Per germline, CDR1 MNHNY and CDR2 SVGAGI (reference sequence). The CDR3 sequence is 11 residues long. The CDR3 loop is CASRYGDTIYF. As DNA, the CDR3 is TGTGCCAGCAGATACGGAGACACCATATATTTT.

This sequence joins TRBV13 and TRBJ1-3, with D tentatively TRBD1 (5 bases). Germline V gene data show CDR1 as PRHDT and CDR2 as FYEKMQ (reference sequence). Between the trimmed V and J ends, which lost 2 bases and 2 bases, there was a span of 7 bases. The CDR3 sequence is 14 residues long. This chain's CDR3 is CASSLKGPGNTIYF. Written as DNA, the CDR3 is TGTGCCAGCAGCTTAAAGGGGCCTGGAAACACCATATATTTT.

This clonotype was found a few times. The chain uses TRBV11-2 and TRBJ2-5, with TRBD1 as a possible D gene (6 bases). The CDR3 is 14 amino acids. V lost 2 bases to trimming and J lost 4 bases, with 11 bases between them. Looked up from germline, CDR1 is SGHAT and CDR2 is FQNNGV. This CDR3 is CASSLTLTGETQYF. In DNA, the CDR3 is TGTGCCAGCAGCTTAACCTTGACAGGAGAGACCCAGTACTTC.

This clonotype was counted many times. The rearrangement links TRBV3-1 to TRBJ2-7, with 7 positions matching TRBD2. V lost 0 bases, J lost 4 bases, and 6 bases stayed unmatched. The germline gives CDR1 LGHDT, CDR2 YNNKEL (reference sequence). The CDR3 is made up of 15 amino acids. CDR3 sequence: CASSQEAGEGYEQYF. In nucleotides, the CDR3 is TGTGCCAGCAGCCAAGAGGCGGGGGAGGGGTACGAGCAGTACTTC.

The genes are TRBV12-3 or TRBV12-4 and TRBJ2-5; D assignment may be TRBD1 or TRBD2 (7 bases each). The CDR3 is 15 residues long. Trimming took off 5 bases at V and 5 bases at J, with 18 bases between the two ends. CDR3 in amino acids: CASSPGGASRETQYF. The CDR3 DNA reads TGTGCCAGCAGTCCAGGGGGGGCATCCCGTGAGACCCAGTACTTC.

This clonotype has a handful of counts. This rearrangement joins TRBV6-1 to TRBJ2-7; the D gene could be TRBD1 or TRBD2 (5 bases each). Germline values: CDR1 MNHNS, CDR2 SASEGT. V shed 4 bases and J shed 1 base, with 14 bases lying between them. This CDR3 is built from 15 residues. CDR3 nucleotide sequence: TGTGCCAGCAGTGCTGCCGGGGCTTCTTCCTACGAGCAGTACTTC. This translates into CASSAAGASSYEQYF.

There are a few counts of this clonotype. The chain couples TRBV4-1 to TRBJ2-1, with D tentatively TRBD1 (6 bases). Germline V gene lookup returns CDR1 MGHRA and CDR2 YSYEKL. The CDR3 has 15 residues. Trimming cost V 0 bases and J 9 bases, with 15 bases left between them. The CDR3: CASSQEGTLVSEQFF. As DNA, the CDR3 is TGCGCCAGCAGCCAAGAGGGGACACTGGTCTCTGAGCAGTTCTTC.

V usage is TRBV5-1 and J usage is TRBJ1-1, with D possibly matching TRBD1 (6 bases). V lost 0 bases, J lost 5 bases, and 17 bases lay in between. Germline V gene data show CDR1 as SGHRS and CDR2 as YFSETQ. The CDR3 consists of 16 residues. The CDR3 spells CASSLAWGGLRTEAFF. The CDR3 nucleotides are TGCGCCAGCAGCTTGGCCTGGGGGGGCCTCAGGACTGAAGCTTTCTTT.

The J gene is TRBJ2-7, the V gene TRBV28; D is ambiguous. This CDR3 is built from 10 residues. Trimming removed 5 bases from V and 6 bases from J, with 5 bases in between. Germline V lookup: CDR1 MDHEN, CDR2 SYDVKM. The CDR3 bases are TGTGCCAGCAGTCGCATCGAGCAGTACTTC. It yields the protein CASSRIEQYF.

This clonotype was detected a few times. The genes are TRBV11-2 and TRBJ2-1; 10 bases line up with TRBD1. The CDR3 sequence is 18 residues long. Germline assignment: CDR1 SGHAT and CDR2 FQNNGV. J was trimmed by 4 bases and V by 3 bases; bases with no gene match: 12. This chain's CDR3 is CASSFGGQGRISYNEQFF. In DNA form, the CDR3 reads TGTGCCAGCAGCTTTGGGGGACAGGGGCGAATTTCATACAATGAGCAGTTCTTC.

The chain couples TRBV18 to TRBJ2-1, with unresolved D. The length of the CDR3 is 12 residues. Germline loops: CDR1 KGHSH, CDR2 LQKENI. V lost 4 bases and J 6 bases, leaving 7 bases between the germline ends. CDR3: CASSHQFNEQFF. In DNA form, the CDR3 reads TGTGCCAGCTCACATCAGTTCAATGAGCAGTTCTTC.

The V call is TRBV7-6, the J call TRBJ2-1, with TRBD1 matching 10 bases. J was trimmed by 2 bases and V by 1 base; bases with no gene match: 23. Germline-derived CDR1 and CDR2 are SGHVS and FNYEAQ. There are 23 residues in the CDR3. CDR3 loop: CASSLVGSIDGTGAPAPYNEQFF. CDR3 in DNA: TGTGCCAGCAGCTTAGTAGGGAGTATAGACGGGACAGGGGCCCCCGCGCCCTACAATGAGCAGTTCTTC.

J is TRBJ2-7 and V is TRBV15; 8 nucleotides line up with TRBD2. CDR3 length equals 14 residues. CDR1 is LNHNV, CDR2 YYDKDF, per germline (reference sequence). After removal of 2 bases from V and 6 bases from J, the junction contained 6 bases not matched to a gene. CDR3 DNA sequence: TGTGCCACCAGCAGAAGCGGGAGTCTGGGCGAGCAGTACTTC. Amino acid sequence: CATSRSGSLGEQYF.

This clonotype was detected only a few times. V usage is TRBV5-1 and J usage is TRBJ2-7, with 11 bases fitting TRBD2. In germline, CDR1 is SGHRS, CDR2 YFSETQ. Losses at the gene ends were 3 bases for V and 2 bases for J; bases not matched to a gene: 4. CDR3 length: 15 amino acids. CDR3 region: CASSSGTSGTYEQYF. CDR3 sequence (DNA): TGCGCCAGCAGCTCGGGGACTAGCGGAACCTACGAGCAGTACTTC.

CDR3 nucleotide sequence: TGTGCCAGCAGTTACACCGGGACGGCGGGGGAGACCCAGTACTTC. This encodes CASSYTGTAGETQYF. The chain combines TRBV12-3 or TRBV12-4 with TRBJ2-5; TRBD2 might be the D (6 bases). Trimming pared 4 bases from V and 5 bases from J, leaving 17 bases between. This CDR3 has 15 amino acids.

The rearrangement links TRBV5-1 to TRBJ2-7; possibly TRBD2 for D (6 bases). Trimming removed 7 bases from V and 4 bases from J, with 12 bases in between. The V gene's germline CDR1 is SGHRS and CDR2 YFSETQ. This CDR3 comprises 12 residues. The CDR3 bases are TGCGCCAGCCAGGGAGGATCATACGAGCAGTACTTC. Amino acids: CASQGGSYEQYF.

V gene TRBV7-3 combines with J gene TRBJ2-1; 10 bases are a match to TRBD2. CDR3 size: 18 residues. V shed 5 bases, J shed 0 bases, and the junction held 10 bases outside the gene matches. CDR1 and CDR2 (germline): SGHTA, FQGTGA. Here the CDR3 DNA reads TGTGCCAGCAGCCCTGGACCTAGCGGGAGTGGCTCCTACAATGAGCAGTTCTTC. It yields the protein CASSPGPSGSGSYNEQFF.

There are many counts of this clonotype. This chain joins TRBV4-1 and TRBJ1-1; D ambiguous. CDR3 length equals 13 residues. The V gene's germline CDR1 is MGHRA and CDR2 YSYEKL. The germline V and J ends were trimmed by 3 bases and 0 bases, with 5 bases remaining between them. The CDR3 bases are TGCGCCAGCAGCCAGTCGGTGAACACTGAAGCTTTCTTT. Translated, it gives CASSQSVNTEAFF.

This clonotype was detected only a few times. The genes are TRBV20-1 and TRBJ1-1; perhaps TRBD1 as D (5 bases). The CDR3 totals 13 residues. CDR1 DFQATT and CDR2 SNEGSKA come from the germline V gene (reference sequence). V was clipped by 6 bases and J by 4 bases, with 15 bases between them. CDR3 DNA: TGCAGTGCGGATGACGGGACCATCACTGAAGCTTTCTTT. Translation: CSADDGTITEAFF.

To note about this clonotype: One end of the junction varies from germline; a read error may be responsible. The chain carries TRBV11-2 and TRBJ2-2; TRBD2 matches at 8 bases. The CDR3 contains 10 residues. The germline gives CDR1 SGHAT, CDR2 FQNNGV. CDR3 sequence: CASRSGGLFF. In nucleotides, the CDR3 is TGTGCCAGCAGAAGCGGGGGGCTGTTTTTT. The whole variable domain, filled in from reference TRBV11-2 and TRBJ2-2, reads EAGVAQSPRYKIIEKRQSVAFWCNPISGHATLYWYQQILGQGPKLLIQFQNNGVVDDSQLPKDRFSAERLKGVDSTLKIQPAKLEDSAVYLCASRSGGLFFGEGSRLTVL.

As concerns this clonotype: A read error is possible here, since a much larger clone lies one base away. V is TRBV6-6 and J is TRBJ2-1; D is unclear. The length of the CDR3 is 13 residues. Germline-derived CDR1 and CDR2 are MNHNY and SVGAGI (reference sequence). V gave up 2 bases and J gave up 2 bases, with 4 bases separating them. This CDR3 reads CASSYATYNEQFF. CDR3 sequence (DNA): TGTGCCAGCAGTTACGCCACCTACAATGAGCAGTTCTTC.